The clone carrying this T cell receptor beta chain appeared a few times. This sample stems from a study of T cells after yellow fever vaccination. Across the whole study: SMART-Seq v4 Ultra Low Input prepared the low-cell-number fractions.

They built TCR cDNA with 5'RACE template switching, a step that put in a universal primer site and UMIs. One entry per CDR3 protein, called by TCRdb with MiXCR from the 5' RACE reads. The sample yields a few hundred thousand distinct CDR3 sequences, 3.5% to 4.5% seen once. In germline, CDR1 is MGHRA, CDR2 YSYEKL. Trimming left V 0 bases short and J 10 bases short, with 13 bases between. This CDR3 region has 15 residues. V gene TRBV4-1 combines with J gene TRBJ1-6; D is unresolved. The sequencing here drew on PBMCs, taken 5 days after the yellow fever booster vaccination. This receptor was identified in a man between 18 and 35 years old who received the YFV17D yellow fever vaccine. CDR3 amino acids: CASSQDSTVESPLHF. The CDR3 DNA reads TGCGCCAGCAGCCAAGATTCAACAGTGGAATCACCCCTCCACTTT.